What follows are 4 T cell receptor beta chains derived from one specimen sequenced in a study of blood T cell repertoires in COVID-19. Profiling relied on immunoSEQ multiplex PCR, and the TCRdb table lists in-frame clones only, not all of them. Of about 160,000 clones in the sample, 85% to 95% were seen once. Sequenced sample: peripheral blood. Source of these receptors: a woman aged 60 to 75 with COVID-19, enrolled during active disease.

This chain joins TRBV3-1 (or the pseudogene TRBV3-2) and TRBJ1-5, with D possibly TRBD1 on 6 matching bases. The germline V gene encodes CDR1 LGHDT and CDR2 YNNKEL (reference sequence). The ends were cut back, 0 bases at V and 1 base at J, with 7 bases in the middle. This CDR3 contains 15 residues. CDR3 sequence reads: CASSQEGGSNQPQHF. CDR3 DNA sequence: TGTGCCAGCAGCCAAGAAGGGGGAAGCAATCAGCCCCAGCATTTT.

This chain uses TRBV29-1 with TRBJ2-5; 9 bases line up with TRBD1. J lost 2 bases, V lost 6 bases, and 7 bases had no gene match. Germline assignment: CDR1 SQVTM and CDR2 ANQGSEA. The CDR3 is made up of 14 amino acids. CDR3 sequence reads: CSVVTGGIQETQYF. The CDR3 bases are TGCAGCGTGGTGACAGGGGGAATACAAGAGACCCAGTACTTC.

CDR3: CASSRSSGNTIYF. CDR3 bases: TGTGCCAGCAGCCGGAGTTCTGGAAACACCATATATTTT. The chain recombines TRBV3-1 (or the pseudogene TRBV3-2) with TRBJ1-3; D is unclear. The CDR3 length is 13 residues. Germline values: CDR1 LGHDT, CDR2 YNNKEL (reference sequence). Trimming shortened V by 4 bases and J by 1 base, and 5 bases separated the two germline ends.

CDR3 protein: CASSSWDRVTEAFF. DNA of the CDR3: TGTGCCAGCAGCTCATGGGACAGGGTGACTGAAGCTTTCTTT. This chain links TRBV3-1 (or the pseudogene TRBV3-2) with TRBJ1-1; 9 positions match TRBD1. The CDR3 is 14 amino acids. V lost 5 bases and J lost 5; bases outside the gene matches: 6. The V gene's germline CDR1 is LGHDT and CDR2 YNNKEL (reference sequence).